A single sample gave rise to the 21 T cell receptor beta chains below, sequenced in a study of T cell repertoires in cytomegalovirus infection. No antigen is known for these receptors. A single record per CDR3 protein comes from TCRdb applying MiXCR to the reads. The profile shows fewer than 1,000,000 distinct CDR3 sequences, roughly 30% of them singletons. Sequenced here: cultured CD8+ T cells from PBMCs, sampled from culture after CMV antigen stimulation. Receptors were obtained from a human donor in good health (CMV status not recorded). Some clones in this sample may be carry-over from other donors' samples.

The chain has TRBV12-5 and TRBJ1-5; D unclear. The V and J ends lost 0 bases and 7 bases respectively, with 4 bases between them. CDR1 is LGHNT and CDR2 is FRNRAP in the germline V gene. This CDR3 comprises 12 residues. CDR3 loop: CASGLVGQPQHF. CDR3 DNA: TGTGCTAGTGGTTTGGTTGGCCAGCCCCAGCATTTT.

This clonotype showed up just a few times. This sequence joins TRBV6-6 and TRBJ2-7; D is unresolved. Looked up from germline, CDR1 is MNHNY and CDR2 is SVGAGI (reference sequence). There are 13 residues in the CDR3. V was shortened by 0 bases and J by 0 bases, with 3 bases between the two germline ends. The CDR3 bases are TGTGCCAGCAGTTACTCCGTCTCCTACGAGCAGTACGTC. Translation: CASSYSVSYEQYV.

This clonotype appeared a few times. CDR3 residues: CASSPLTEGYTEAFF. The CDR3 region has the DNA TGTGCCAGCAGTCCCCTTACGGAGGGTTACACTGAAGCTTTCTTT. The chain links TRBV25-1 to TRBJ1-1; D unresolved. Looked up from germline, CDR1 is MGHDK and CDR2 is SYGVNS. This CDR3 is 15 amino acids long. Deletions cut 5 bases from V and 3 bases from J, with 16 bases between.

CDR3 nucleotide sequence: TGTGCCAGCAACCCCGTGGGGCAGGGCCTGAACACTGAAGCTTTCTTT. Its translation: CASNPVGQGLNTEAFF. This chain joins TRBV5-4 and TRBJ1-1; weak D call: TRBD1 (5 bases). The CDR3 sequence is 16 residues long. Per the germline V gene, CDR1 is SGHNT and CDR2 is YYREEE (reference sequence). V was clipped by 6 bases and J by 0 bases, with 18 bases between them. The whole variable domain, remainder taken from reference TRBV5-4 and TRBJ1-1, is ETGVTQSPTHLIKTRGQQVTLRCSSQSGHNTVSWYQQALGQGPQFIFQYYREEENGRGNFPPRFSGLQFPNYSSELNVNALELDDSALYLCASNPVGQGLNTEAFFGQGTRLTVV.

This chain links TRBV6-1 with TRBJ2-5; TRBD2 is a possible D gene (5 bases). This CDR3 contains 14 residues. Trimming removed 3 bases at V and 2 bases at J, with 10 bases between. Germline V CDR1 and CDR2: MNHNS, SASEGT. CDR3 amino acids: CASSDREGQETQYF. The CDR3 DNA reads TGTGCCAGCAGTGATCGGGAAGGGCAAGAGACCCAGTACTTC.

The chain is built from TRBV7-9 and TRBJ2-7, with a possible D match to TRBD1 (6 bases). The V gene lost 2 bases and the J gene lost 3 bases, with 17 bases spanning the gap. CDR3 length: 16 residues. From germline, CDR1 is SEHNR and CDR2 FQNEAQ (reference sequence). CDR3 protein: CASSLFERQAFYEQYF. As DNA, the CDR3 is TGTGCCAGCAGCTTATTTGAGAGACAGGCCTTCTACGAGCAGTACTTC.

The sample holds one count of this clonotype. DNA for the CDR3: TGTGCCAGCAGTTTGTTTCCGGGGGATGGCAATCAGCCCCAGCATTTT. Amino acid sequence: CASSLFPGDGNQPQHF. This chain links TRBV28 with TRBJ1-5, with D perhaps TRBD1 (5 bases). This CDR3 has 16 amino acids. Germline V lookup: CDR1 MDHEN, CDR2 SYDVKM. Trimming took off 3 bases at V and 2 bases at J, with 14 bases between the two ends. The full variable domain, with the rest looked up from reference TRBV28 and TRBJ1-5, is DVKVTQSSRYLVKRTGEKVFLECVQDMDHENMFWYRQDPGLGLRLIYFSYDVKMKEKGDIPEGYSVSREKKERFSLILESASTNQTSMYLCASSLFPGDGNQPQHFGDGTRLSIL.

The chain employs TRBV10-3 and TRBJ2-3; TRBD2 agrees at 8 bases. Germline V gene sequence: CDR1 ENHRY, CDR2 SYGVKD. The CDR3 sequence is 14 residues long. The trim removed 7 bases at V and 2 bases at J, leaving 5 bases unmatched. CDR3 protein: CAITRGGNTDTQYF. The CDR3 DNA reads TGTGCCATCACACGGGGGGGAAACACAGATACGCAGTATTTT.

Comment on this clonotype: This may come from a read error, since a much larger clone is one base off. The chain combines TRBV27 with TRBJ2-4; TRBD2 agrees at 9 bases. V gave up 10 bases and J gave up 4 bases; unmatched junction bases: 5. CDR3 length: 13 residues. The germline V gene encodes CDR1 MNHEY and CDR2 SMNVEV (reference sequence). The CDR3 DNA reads TGTGCCAACAGGGGACTAGCAAAAAACATTCAGTACTTC. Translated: CANRGLAKNIQYF.

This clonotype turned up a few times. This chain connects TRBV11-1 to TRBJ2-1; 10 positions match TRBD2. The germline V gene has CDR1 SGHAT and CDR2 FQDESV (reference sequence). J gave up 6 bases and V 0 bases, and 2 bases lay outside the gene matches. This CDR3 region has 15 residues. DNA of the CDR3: TGTGCCAGCAGCTTAGCTAGCGGGGGGTTCAATGAGCAGTTCTTC. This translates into CASSLASGGFNEQFF.

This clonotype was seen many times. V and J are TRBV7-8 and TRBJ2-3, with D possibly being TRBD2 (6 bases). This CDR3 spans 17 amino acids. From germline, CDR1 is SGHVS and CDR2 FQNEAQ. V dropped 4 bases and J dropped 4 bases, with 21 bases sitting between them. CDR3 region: CASSSPIAGPRADTQYF. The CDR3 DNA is TGTGCCAGCAGCTCCCCCATCGCGGGACCCCGGGCAGATACGCAGTATTTT. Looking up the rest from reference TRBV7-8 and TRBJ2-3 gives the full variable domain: GAGVSQSPRYKVAKRGQDVALRCDPISGHVSLFWYQQALGQGPEFLTYFQNEAQLDKSGLPSDRFFAERPEGSVSTLKIQRTQQEDSAVYLCASSSPIAGPRADTQYFGPGTRLTVL.

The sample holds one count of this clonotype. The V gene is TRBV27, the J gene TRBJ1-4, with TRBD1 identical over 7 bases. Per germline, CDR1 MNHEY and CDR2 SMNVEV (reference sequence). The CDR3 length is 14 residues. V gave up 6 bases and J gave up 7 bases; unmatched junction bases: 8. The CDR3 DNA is TGTGCCAGCAGACCGGGACAGTTGTCTGAAAAACTGTTTTTT. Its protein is CASRPGQLSEKLFF.

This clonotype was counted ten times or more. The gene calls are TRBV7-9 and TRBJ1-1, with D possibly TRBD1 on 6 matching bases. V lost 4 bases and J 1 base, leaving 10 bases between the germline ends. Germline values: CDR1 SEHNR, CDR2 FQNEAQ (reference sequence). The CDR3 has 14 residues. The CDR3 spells CASSSTGSNTEAFF. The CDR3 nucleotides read TGTGCCAGCAGCTCGACAGGTTCGAACACTGAAGCTTTCTTT.

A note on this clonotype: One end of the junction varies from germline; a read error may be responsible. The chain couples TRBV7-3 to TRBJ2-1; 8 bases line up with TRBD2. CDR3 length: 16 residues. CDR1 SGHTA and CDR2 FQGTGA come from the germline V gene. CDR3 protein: CANSLPTGGGLNEQFF. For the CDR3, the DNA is TGTGCCAACAGCCTACCCACTGGCGGGGGGCTTAATGAGCAGTTCTTC.

The CDR3 sequence is CASSDLLNTEAFF. Written as DNA, the CDR3 is TGTGCCAGCAGTGACCTCTTGAACACTGAAGCTTTCTTT. J is TRBJ1-1 and V is TRBV6-1; the D is unclear. In germline, CDR1 is MNHNS, CDR2 SASEGT. Between the trimmed V and J ends, which lost 3 bases and 0 bases, there was a span of 5 bases. The CDR3 totals 13 residues.

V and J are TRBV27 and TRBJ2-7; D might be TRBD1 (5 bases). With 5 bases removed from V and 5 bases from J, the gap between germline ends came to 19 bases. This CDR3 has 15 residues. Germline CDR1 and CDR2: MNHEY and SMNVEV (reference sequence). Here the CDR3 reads CASSTQKGVVNEQYV. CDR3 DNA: TGTGCCAGCAGTACCCAAAAAGGGGTTGTTAACGAGCAGTACGTC.

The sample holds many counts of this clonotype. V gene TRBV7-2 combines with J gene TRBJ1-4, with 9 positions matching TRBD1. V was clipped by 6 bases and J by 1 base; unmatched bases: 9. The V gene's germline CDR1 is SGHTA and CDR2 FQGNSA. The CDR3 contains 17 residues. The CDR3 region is CASRSPGQGLTNEKLFF. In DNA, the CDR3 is TGTGCCAGCAGGTCTCCGGGACAGGGATTAACTAATGAAAAACTGTTTTTT.

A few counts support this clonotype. This chain's CDR3 is CASSLWPDMNTEAFF. CDR3 sequence (DNA): TGTGCCAGCAGCTTATGGCCGGATATGAACACTGAAGCTTTCTTT. The chain recombines TRBV11-1 with TRBJ1-1; D is unresolved. The V and J ends lost 2 bases and 0 bases respectively, with 10 bases between them. The germline gives CDR1 SGHAT, CDR2 FQDESV (reference sequence). CDR3 length: 15 residues.

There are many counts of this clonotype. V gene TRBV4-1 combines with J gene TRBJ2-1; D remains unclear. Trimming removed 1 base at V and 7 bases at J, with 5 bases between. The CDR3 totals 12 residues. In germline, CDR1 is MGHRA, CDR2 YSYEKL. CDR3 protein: CASSQGGNEQFF. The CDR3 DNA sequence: TGCGCCAGCAGCCAAGGGGGTAATGAGCAGTTCTTC.

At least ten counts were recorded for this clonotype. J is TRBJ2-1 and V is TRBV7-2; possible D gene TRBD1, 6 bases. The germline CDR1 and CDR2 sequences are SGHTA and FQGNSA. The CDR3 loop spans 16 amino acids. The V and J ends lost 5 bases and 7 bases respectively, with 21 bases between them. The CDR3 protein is CASSTDQGSRRNEQFF. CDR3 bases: TGTGCCAGCAGCACGGACCAGGGGTCTCGCAGGAATGAGCAGTTCTTC.

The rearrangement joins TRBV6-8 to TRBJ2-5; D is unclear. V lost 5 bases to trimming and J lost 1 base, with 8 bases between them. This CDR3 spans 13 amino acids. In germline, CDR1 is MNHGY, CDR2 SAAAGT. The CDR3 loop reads CASSPWSQETQYF. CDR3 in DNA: TGTGCCAGCAGTCCGTGGAGCCAAGAGACCCAGTACTTC.